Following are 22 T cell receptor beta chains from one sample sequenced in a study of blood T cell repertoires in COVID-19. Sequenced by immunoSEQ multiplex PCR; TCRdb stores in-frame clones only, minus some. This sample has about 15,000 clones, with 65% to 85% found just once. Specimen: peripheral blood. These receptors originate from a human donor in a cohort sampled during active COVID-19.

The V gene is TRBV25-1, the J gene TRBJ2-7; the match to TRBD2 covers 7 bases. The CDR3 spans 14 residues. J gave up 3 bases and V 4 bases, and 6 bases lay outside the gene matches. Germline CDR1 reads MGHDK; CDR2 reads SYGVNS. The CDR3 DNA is TGTGCCAGCAGTGGACGGACTAGGTACTACGAGCAGTACTTC. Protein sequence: CASSGRTRYYEQYF.

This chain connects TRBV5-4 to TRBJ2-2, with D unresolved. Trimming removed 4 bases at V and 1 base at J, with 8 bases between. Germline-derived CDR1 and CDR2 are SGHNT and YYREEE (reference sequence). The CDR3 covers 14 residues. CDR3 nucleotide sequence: TGTGCCAGCAGCACAGAGATGAACACCGGGGAGCTGTTTTTT. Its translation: CASSTEMNTGELFF. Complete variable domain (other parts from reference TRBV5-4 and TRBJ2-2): ETGVTQSPTHLIKTRGQQVTLRCSSQSGHNTVSWYQQALGQGPQFIFQYYREEENGRGNFPPRFSGLQFPNYSSELNVNALELDDSALYLCASSTEMNTGELFFGEGSRLTVL.

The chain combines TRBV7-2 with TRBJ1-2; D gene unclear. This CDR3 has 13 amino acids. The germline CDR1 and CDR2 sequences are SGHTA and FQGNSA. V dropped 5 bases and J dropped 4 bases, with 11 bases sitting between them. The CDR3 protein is CASSRRQSYGYTF. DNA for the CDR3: TGTGCCAGCAGCCGCCGACAAAGCTATGGCTACACCTTC.

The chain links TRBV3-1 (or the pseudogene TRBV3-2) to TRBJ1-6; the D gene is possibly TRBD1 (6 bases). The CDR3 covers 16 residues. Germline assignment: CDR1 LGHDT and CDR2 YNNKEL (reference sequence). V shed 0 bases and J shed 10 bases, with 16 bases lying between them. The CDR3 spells CASSQDRTGTGSPLHF. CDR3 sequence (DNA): TGTGCCAGCAGCCAAGATCGAACAGGGACCGGGTCACCCCTCCACTTT.

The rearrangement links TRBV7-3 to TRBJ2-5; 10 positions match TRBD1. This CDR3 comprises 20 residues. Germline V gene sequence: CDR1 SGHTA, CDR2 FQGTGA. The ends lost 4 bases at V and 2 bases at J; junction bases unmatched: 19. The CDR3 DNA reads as TGTGCCAGCAGCTCCCACCGGGACAGGGGACTTATCCCATGTCAAGAGACCCAGTACTTC. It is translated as CASSSHRDRGLIPCQETQYF.

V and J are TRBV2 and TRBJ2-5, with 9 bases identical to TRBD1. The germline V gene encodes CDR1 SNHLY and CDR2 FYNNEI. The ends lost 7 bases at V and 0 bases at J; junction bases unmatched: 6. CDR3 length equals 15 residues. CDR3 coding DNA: TGTGCCAGCAACCAGGACAGGGGCCACCAAGAGACCCAGTACTTC. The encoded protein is CASNQDRGHQETQYF.

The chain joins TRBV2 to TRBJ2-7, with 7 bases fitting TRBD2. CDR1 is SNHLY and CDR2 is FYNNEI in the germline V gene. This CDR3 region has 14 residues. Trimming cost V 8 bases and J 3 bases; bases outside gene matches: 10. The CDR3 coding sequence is TGTGCCAGCTGGGCGGGGGACCGCTTCTACGAGCAGTACTTC. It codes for CASWAGDRFYEQYF.

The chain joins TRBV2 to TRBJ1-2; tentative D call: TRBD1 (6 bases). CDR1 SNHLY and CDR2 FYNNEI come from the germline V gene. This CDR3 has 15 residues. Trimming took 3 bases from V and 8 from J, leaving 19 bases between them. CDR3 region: CASSDRQGMLWGYTF. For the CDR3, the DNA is TGTGCCAGCAGTGATCGGCAGGGGATGTTGTGGGGCTACACCTTC. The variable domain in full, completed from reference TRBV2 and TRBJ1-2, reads EPEVTQTPSHQVTQMGQEVILRCVPISNHLYFYWYRQILGQKVEFLVSFYNNEISEKSEIFDDQFSVERPDGSNFTLKIRSTKLEDSAMYFCASSDRQGMLWGYTFGSGTRLTVV.

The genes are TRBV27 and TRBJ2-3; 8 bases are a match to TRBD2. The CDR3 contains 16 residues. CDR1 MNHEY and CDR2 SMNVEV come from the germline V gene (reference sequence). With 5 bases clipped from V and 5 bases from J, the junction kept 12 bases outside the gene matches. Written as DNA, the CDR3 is TGTGCCAGCAGTCCCCTCGGGGGGGCCTTTGTAGATACGCAGTATTTT. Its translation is CASSPLGGAFVDTQYF.

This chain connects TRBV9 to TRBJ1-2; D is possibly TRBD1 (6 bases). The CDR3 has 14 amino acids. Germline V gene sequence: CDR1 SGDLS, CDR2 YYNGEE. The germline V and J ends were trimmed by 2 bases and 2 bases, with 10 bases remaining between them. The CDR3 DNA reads TGTGCCAGCAGCGTGGAGGACAGCAACTATGGCTACACCTTC. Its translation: CASSVEDSNYGYTF.

The CDR3 DNA sequence: TGTGCCAGCAGCCCGGCGGGGGGTTATGGCTACACCTTC. Translation: CASSPAGGYGYTF. The chain links TRBV11-2 to TRBJ1-2; D might be TRBD1 (5 bases). The CDR3 spans 13 residues. The germline CDR1 and CDR2 sequences are SGHAT and FQNNGV. V gave up 5 bases and J gave up 5 bases, with 12 bases separating them.

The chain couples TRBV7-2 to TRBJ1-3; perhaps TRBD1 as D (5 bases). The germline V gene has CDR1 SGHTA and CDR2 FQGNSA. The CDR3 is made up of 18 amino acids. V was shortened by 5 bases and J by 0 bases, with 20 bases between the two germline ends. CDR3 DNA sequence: TGTGCCAGCAGCCGCGTCATGGGGAGGGGTTACTCTGGAAACACCATATATTTT. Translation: CASSRVMGRGYSGNTIYF. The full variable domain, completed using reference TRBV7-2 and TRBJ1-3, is GAGVSQSPSNKVTEKGKDVELRCDPISGHTALYWYRQSLGQGLEFLIYFQGNSAPDKSGLPSDRFSAERTGGSVSTLTIQRTQQEDSAVYLCASSRVMGRGYSGNTIYFGEGSWLTVV.

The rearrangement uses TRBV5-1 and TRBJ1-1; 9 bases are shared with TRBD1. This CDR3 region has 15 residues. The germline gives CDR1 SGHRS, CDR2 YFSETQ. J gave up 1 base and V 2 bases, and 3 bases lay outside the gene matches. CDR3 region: CASSLQQGANTEAFF. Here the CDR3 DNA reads TGCGCCAGCAGCTTACAACAGGGGGCGAACACTGAAGCTTTCTTT.

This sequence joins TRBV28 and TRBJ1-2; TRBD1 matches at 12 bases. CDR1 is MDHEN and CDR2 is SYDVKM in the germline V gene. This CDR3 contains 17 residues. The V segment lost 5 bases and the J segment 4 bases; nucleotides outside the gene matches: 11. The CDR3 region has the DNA TGTGCCAGCAGTATCCCCCCGGGACAGGGGGCTCTCTATGGCTACACCTTC. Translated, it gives CASSIPPGQGALYGYTF.

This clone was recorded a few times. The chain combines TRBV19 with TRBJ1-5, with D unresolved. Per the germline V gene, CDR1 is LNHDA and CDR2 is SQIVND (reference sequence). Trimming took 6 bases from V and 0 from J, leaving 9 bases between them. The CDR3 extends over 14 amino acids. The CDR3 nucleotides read TGTGCCAGTAGGTTGGGCGCTAGCAATCAGCCCCAGCATTTT. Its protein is CASRLGASNQPQHF.

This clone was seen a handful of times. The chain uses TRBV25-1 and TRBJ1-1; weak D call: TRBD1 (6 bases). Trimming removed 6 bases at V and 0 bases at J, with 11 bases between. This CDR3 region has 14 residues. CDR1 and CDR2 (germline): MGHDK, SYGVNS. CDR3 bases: TGTGCCAGCAGCCACAGGGCCATGAACACTGAAGCTTTCTTT. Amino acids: CASSHRAMNTEAFF.

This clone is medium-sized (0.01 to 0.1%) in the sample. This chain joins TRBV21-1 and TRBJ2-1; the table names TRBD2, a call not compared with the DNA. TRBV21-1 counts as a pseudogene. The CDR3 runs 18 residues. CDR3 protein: CASSYNLEGLAHYNEQFF. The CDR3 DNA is TGTGCCAGCAGCTATAACCTAGAGGGACTAGCGCATTACAATGAGCAGTTCTTC.

Here the CDR3 reads CSATSSGAYEQYF. Written as DNA, the CDR3 is TGCAGCGCCACAAGTAGCGGTGCCTACGAGCAGTACTTC. The chain is built from TRBV29-1 and TRBJ2-7; maybe TRBD2 (6 bases). Germline CDR1 SQVTM, CDR2 ANQGSEA. The V end lost 7 bases, the J end lost 2 bases, and 15 bases lay between the germline ends. The CDR3 runs to 13 residues.

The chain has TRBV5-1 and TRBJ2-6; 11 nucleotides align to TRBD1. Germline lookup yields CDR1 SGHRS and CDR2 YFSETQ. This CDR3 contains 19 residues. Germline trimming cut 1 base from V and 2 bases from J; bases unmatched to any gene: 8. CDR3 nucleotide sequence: TGCGCCAGCAGCTTGCTGGCCGGGACAGGGGGAGCTGGGGCCAACGTCCTGACTTTC. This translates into CASSLLAGTGGAGANVLTF.

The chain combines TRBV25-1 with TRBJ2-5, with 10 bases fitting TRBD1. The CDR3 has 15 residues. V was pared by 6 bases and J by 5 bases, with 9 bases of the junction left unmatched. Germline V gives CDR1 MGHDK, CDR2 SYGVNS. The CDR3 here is CASSLGQGGFETQYF. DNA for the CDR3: TGTGCCAGCAGCCTCGGACAGGGGGGGTTCGAGACCCAGTACTTC.

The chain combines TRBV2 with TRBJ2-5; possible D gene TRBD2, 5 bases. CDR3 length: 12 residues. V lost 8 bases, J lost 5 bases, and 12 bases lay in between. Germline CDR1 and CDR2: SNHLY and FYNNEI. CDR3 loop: CASGVGGETQYF. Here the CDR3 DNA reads TGTGCCAGCGGGGTCGGCGGGGAGACCCAGTACTTC.

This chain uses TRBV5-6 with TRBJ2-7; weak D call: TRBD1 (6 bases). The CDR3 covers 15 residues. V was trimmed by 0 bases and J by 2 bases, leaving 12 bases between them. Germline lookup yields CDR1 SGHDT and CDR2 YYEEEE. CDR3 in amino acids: CASSLGLRGTYEQYF. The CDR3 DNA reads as TGTGCCAGCAGCTTGGGGTTAAGGGGGACCTACGAGCAGTACTTC.